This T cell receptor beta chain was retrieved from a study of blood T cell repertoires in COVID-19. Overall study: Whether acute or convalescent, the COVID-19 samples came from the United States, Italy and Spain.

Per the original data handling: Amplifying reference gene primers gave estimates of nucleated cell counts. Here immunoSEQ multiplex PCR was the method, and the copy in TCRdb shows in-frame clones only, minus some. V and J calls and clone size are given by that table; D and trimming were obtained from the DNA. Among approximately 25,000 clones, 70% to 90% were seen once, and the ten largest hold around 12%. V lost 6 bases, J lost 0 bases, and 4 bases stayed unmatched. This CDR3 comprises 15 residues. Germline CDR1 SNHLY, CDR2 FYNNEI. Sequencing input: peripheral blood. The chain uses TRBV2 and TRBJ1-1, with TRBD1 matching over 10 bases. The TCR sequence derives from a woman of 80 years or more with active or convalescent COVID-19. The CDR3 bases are TGTGCCAGCAGGGGGACAGGGGCGATGAACACTGAAGCTTTCTTT. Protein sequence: CASRGTGAMNTEAFF.